This TCR beta chain was sequenced during a study of T cell repertoires in cytomegalovirus infection. From the reads, TCRdb called clonotypes with MiXCR, one entry per CDR3 protein. The sample contains roughly 200,000 distinct CDR3 sequences, about 40% of which appear only once. This clonotype was seen only a few times. Its antigen is not identified. Sequencing was performed on CD8+ T cells from cultured PBMCs, taken from culture after CMV antigen stimulation. The receptor was derived from a human donor in good health (CMV status not recorded). Some clones in this sample may be carry-over from other donors' samples.

CDR3 nucleotides: TGTGCCAGCAGCAACCCCCTACAGACCTCCTACGAGCAGTACTTC. It yields the protein CASSNPLQTSYEQYF. This sequence joins TRBV11-2 and TRBJ2-7; D not resolved. V was clipped by 5 bases and J by 0 bases, with 14 bases between them. The CDR3 has 15 residues. Germline assignment: CDR1 SGHAT and CDR2 FQNNGV.